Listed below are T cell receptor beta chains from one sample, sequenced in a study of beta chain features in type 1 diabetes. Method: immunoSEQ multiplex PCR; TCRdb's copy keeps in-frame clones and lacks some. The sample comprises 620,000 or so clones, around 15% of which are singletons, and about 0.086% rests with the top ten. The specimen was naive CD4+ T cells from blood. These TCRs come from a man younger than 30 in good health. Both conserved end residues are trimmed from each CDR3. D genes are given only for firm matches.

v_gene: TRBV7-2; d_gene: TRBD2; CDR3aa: ASSVLAGQAYKAQF
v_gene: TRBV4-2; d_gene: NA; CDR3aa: ASSLRDTRRQF
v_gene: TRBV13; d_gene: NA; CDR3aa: ASSWSPGEQY
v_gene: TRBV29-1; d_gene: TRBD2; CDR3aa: SVEGGSHEQY
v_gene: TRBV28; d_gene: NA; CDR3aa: ASSFYTLVLAKNIQY
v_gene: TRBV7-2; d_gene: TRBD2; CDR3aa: ASSATLAGVPEQY
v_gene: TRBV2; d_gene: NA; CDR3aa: ASSGGVGQY
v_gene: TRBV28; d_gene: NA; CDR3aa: ATAPGLRTYEQY
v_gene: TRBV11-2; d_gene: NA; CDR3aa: ASEVRGQWNEQF
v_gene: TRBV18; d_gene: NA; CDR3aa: ASSNLLVQNTGELF
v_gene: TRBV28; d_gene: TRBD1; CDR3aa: ASTGDRVAYEQY
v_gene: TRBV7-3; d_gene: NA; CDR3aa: ASSLTSRVSEQY
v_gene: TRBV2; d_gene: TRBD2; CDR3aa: ASSGGRSSYEQY
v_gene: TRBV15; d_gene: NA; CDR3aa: ATAPGTNLYEQY
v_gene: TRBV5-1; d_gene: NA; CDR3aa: ASSGPEAVYGYT
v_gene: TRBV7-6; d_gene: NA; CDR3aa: ASSLIQSEAF
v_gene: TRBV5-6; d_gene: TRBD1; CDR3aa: ASSLRTGRTEKLF
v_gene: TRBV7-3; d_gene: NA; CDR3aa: ASSPGHMSGANVLT
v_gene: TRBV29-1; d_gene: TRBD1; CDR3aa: IVYRGRSGYT
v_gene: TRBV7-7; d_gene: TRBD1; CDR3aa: ASSLETGFANTGELF
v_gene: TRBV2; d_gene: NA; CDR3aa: ASSEAHTLEAQETQY
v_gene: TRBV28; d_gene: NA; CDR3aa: ASSFPTVRRQY
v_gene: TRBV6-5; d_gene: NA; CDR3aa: ASSYSGPRPYEQY
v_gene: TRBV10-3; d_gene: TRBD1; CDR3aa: AISGAQGAVNTEAF
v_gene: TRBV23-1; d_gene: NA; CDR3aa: ARQRGLCYGYT
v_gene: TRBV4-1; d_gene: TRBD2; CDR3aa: ASSQDSTSGRQETQY
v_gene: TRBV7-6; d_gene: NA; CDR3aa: ASSLGGPGNTIY
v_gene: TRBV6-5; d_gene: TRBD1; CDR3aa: ASRRQGAGELF
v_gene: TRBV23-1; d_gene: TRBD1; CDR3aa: ASSQGTDANTGELF
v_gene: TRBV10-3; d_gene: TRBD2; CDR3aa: AIKRGLAAEETQY
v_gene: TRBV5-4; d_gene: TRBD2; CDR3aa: ASRGGGSADTQY
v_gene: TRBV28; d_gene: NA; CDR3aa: ASSFPKNTNTEAF
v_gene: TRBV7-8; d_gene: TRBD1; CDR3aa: ASSTGTGVSYEQY
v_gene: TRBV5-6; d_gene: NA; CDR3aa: ASSLALGTITY
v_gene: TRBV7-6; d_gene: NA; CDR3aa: ASPPGVMSYEQY
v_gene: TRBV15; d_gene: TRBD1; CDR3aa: ATSRGGTGNTDTQY
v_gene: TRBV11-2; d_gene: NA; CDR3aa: ASSLAGRTEAF
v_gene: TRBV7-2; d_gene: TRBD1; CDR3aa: ASSLKYRGYNEQF
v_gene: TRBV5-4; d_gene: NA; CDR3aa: ASSSATGGDATQY
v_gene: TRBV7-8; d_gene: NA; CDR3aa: ASRWAENTEAF
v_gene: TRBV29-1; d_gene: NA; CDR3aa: SVEGPLYEQY
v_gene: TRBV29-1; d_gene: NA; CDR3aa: SVAGRGNQETQY
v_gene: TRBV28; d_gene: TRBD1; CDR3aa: ASSSDRVNGYT
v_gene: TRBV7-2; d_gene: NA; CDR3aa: ASSSVWRGRAEAF
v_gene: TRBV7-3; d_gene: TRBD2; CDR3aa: ASSPKVGLGYEQY
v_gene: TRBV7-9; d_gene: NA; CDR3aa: ASSLGQETQY
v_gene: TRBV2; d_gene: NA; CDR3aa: ASSGAFTFTEAF
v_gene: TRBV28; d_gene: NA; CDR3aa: ASIAPGIKYGYT
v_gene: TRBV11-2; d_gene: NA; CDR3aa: ASSLVAGRNTGELF
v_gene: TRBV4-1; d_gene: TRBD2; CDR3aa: ASSQDSGTSGRGSYNEQF
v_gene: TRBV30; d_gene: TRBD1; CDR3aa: AWSVPGGTTNEKLF
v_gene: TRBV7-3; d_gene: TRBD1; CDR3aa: ASSLTRGTDHYGYT
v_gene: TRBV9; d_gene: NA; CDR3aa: ASSVAHNEQF
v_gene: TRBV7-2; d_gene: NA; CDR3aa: ASSSPNTGELF
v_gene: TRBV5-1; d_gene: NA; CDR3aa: ASSLGLTRLSSYNEQF
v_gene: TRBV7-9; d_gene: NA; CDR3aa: ASSRTTGISDTQY
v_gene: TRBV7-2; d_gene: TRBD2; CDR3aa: ASSLGSVASGYEQY
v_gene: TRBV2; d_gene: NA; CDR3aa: ASRNGRYGYT
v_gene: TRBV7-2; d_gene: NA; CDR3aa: ASSLSGSSGANVLT